The clone carrying this TCR beta chain was counted ten times or more. The antigen remains unidentified. This CDR3 has 15 residues. J gave up 4 bases and V 3 bases, and 5 bases lay outside the gene matches. The germline CDR1 and CDR2 sequences are MNHNS and SASEGT. The record originates from a study of T cell repertoires in cytomegalovirus infection. Study-wide findings and caveats: HLA-C-restricted TCR beta clonotypes specific for CMV led the ex vivo response.

TCRdb processed the reads anew with MiXCR; each CDR3 protein has one entry. The sample lists 310,000 or so distinct CDR3 sequences; 9.6% were seen once. The sequenced sample consisted of PBMCs. The chain couples TRBV6-1 to TRBJ2-1, with 8 bases fitting TRBD1. This clonotype was sampled from a human donor in good health (CMV status not recorded). Some clones in this sample may be carry-over from other donors' samples. CDR3 in amino acids: CASSDTGGGYNEQFF. The CDR3 nucleotides are TGTGCCAGCAGTGACACAGGGGGAGGTTACAATGAGCAGTTCTTC.